The 2 T cell receptor beta chains listed next were all sequenced from one sample in a study of CD8 T cells in ankylosing spondylitis. TCRdb fed the 5' RACE reads into MiXCR, producing one record per CDR3 protein. The repertoire consists of roughly 200,000 distinct CDR3 sequences, with approximately 24% occurring once and the leading ten covering about 6.9%. The sequenced sample was blood, either unsorted or a sorted T cell fraction (not recorded which). These receptors all stem from a male donor with ankylosing spondylitis or in good health (not recorded which).

This clonotype was counted at least ten times. The chain recombines TRBV7-2 with TRBJ2-7, with 7 bases aligning to TRBD2. CDR3 size: 14 residues. V trimming: 3 bases; J trimming: 2 bases; junction bases outside the gene matches: 4. Germline V gene sequence: CDR1 SGHTA, CDR2 FQGNSA. The CDR3 sequence: CASSFAGEAYEQYF. In nucleotides, the CDR3 is TGTGCCAGCAGCTTTGCGGGAGAAGCCTACGAGCAGTACTTC.

This clonotype was observed at least ten times. The chain links TRBV20-1 to TRBJ2-3; TRBD2 matches 14 bases. The CDR3 is 16 residues long. In germline, CDR1 is DFQATT, CDR2 SNEGSKA (reference sequence). V lost 5 bases to trimming and J lost 0 bases; unmatched junction nucleotides: 4. The CDR3 loop reads CSAPRLAGGSTDTQYF. The CDR3 nucleotides read TGCAGTGCTCCTCGACTAGCGGGAGGGAGCACAGATACGCAGTATTTT.